Listed here are 6 T cell receptor beta chains from one sample, sequenced in a study of PD-L1 blockade in urothelial cancer. Assay: immunoSEQ multiplex PCR; the TCRdb copy retains only in-frame clones and omits some. The sample records fewer than 45,000 clones, around 80% being singletons. The sequencing used PBMCs, collected around atezolizumab (anti-PD-L1) treatment. These TCRs come from a man aged 70 or older with urothelial cancer.

This rearrangement joins TRBV9 to TRBJ1-2, with TRBD1 identical over 7 bases. The germline gives CDR1 SGDLS, CDR2 YYNGEE. Trimming at V came to 4 bases and at J to 4 bases, leaving 10 bases not matched to a gene. This CDR3 spans 15 amino acids. CDR3 bases: TGTGCCAGCAGCCTCCAGGGGGGCCCCACCTATGGCTACACCTTC. Encoded protein: CASSLQGGPTYGYTF.

The chain links TRBV7-8 to TRBJ2-1; 9 positions match TRBD2. Germline assignment: CDR1 SGHVS and CDR2 FQNEAQ. Trimming cost V 5 bases and J 7 bases; bases outside gene matches: 12. The CDR3 totals 16 residues. This CDR3 reads CASSKFSVSGSNEQFF. The CDR3 coding sequence is TGTGCCAGCAGCAAATTTTCGGTTAGCGGGAGTAATGAGCAGTTCTTC.

V is TRBV4-3 and J is TRBJ2-1, with D possibly being TRBD2 (5 bases). The CDR3 contains 16 residues. Trimming pared 4 bases from V and 1 base from J, leaving 14 bases between. CDR1 and CDR2 from the germline V gene are LGHNA and YSLEER. CDR3 DNA sequence: TGCGCCAGCAGCCGGATTCTAGCACTGTCCTACAATGAGCAGTTCTTC. This sequence encodes CASSRILALSYNEQFF.

The J gene is TRBJ1-5, the V gene TRBV27, with 12 nucleotides matching TRBD1. Trimming removed 2 bases from V and 11 bases from J; junction bases left unmatched: 7. CDR3 length: 15 residues. Germline-derived CDR1 and CDR2 are MNHEY and SMNVEV (reference sequence). The CDR3 here is CASSLGTGGATAQHF. CDR3 bases: TGTGCCAGCAGTTTAGGGACAGGGGGCGCGACGGCCCAGCATTTT.

The chain has TRBV28 and TRBJ2-5, with 8 bases that match TRBD2. This CDR3 has 15 residues. V trimming: 5 bases; J trimming: 5 bases; junction bases outside the gene matches: 10. From germline, CDR1 is MDHEN and CDR2 SYDVKM. The CDR3: CASSATGGRGETQYF. CDR3 DNA sequence: TGTGCCAGCAGTGCCACGGGAGGGAGGGGGGAGACCCAGTACTTC.

This sequence joins TRBV7-9 and TRBJ2-1; the match to TRBD2 covers 7 bases. The J segment lost 2 bases and the V segment lost 3 bases, leaving 4 bases of the junction unmatched. CDR3 size: 15 residues. CDR1 and CDR2 (germline): SEHNR, FQNEAQ (reference sequence). The CDR3 DNA follows: TGTGCCAGCAGCTTTACGAGCGGGACCTACAATGAGCAGTTCTTC. This translates into CASSFTSGTYNEQFF.